A selection of T cell receptor beta chains follows, all from one sample in a study of vaccination and CD4 T cells after COVID-19. These receptors have no identified antigens. Each CDR3 protein is one row after TCRdb ran MiXCR on the PCR reads. The sample consists of several thousand distinct CDR3 sequences, roughly 50% of them appearing once. Material: CD4+ T cells from blood, cultured in vitro. All receptors come from a human donor in good health. The CDR3 runs from the conserved cysteine through the conserved F or W.

j_call v_call cdr3_aa
TRBJ2-2 TRBV27 CASKVQSNTGELFF
TRBJ1-3 TRBV18 CASSRGAPDAGNTIYF
TRBJ2-5 TRBV10-2 CASSAARETQYF
TRBJ1-3 TRBV4-1 CASSNPGGNTIYF
TRBJ2-7 TRBV20-1 CSARGDTYEQYF
TRBJ2-5 TRBV12-3/TRBV12-4 CASSFLQGGQYF
TRBJ1-5 TRBV5-4 CASSPGRGGDQPQHF
TRBJ1-2 TRBV6-2/TRBV6-3 CASSWEPLTGQLNYGYTF
TRBJ2-7 TRBV4-2 CASSQSSGGLTYEQYF
TRBJ2-1 TRBV7-2 CASSPRGEQFF
TRBJ1-6 TRBV2 CASSEKGAHNSPLHF
TRBJ1-6 TRBV20-1 CSARDGDSPLHF
TRBJ2-3 TRBV21-1 CASSKFGVLTDTQYF